These 6 T cell receptor beta chains share one sample of origin, sequenced in a study of blood T cell repertoires in COVID-19. Some clones are missing from TCRdb's copy, which holds only in-frame ones; the method was immunoSEQ multiplex PCR. The sample yields some 170,000 clones, about nine tenths seen once. Sequenced: peripheral blood. These receptors were obtained from an older woman who had recovered from COVID-19.

The chain links TRBV9 to TRBJ2-2; 9 nucleotides agree with TRBD2. The CDR3 loop spans 18 amino acids. Germline V gene data show CDR1 as SGDLS and CDR2 as YYNGEE. Trimming took 3 bases from V and 2 from J; bases not matched to a gene: 11. As DNA, the CDR3 is TGTGCCAGCAGCGAGACCTCGGCTAGCGGGGAAAACACCGGGGAGCTGTTTTTT. This translates into CASSETSASGENTGELFF.

The chain has TRBV6-1 and TRBJ2-3, with TRBD1 matching 8 bases. J was trimmed by 3 bases and V by 3 bases; bases with no gene match: 2. This CDR3 spans 14 amino acids. CDR1 and CDR2 from the germline V gene are MNHNS and SASEGT. CDR3 nucleotide sequence: TGTGCCAGCAGTGACAGGGGGCTTACAGATACGCAGTATTTT. This sequence encodes CASSDRGLTDTQYF.

The chain employs TRBV10-3 and TRBJ2-2; unclear D gene. The V end lost 3 bases, the J end lost 1 base, and 9 bases lay between the germline ends. Germline CDR1 reads ENHRY; CDR2 reads SYGVKD. The CDR3 contains 15 residues. The DNA of the CDR3 is TGTGCCATCAGTGACCTTGGGCAGAACACCGGGGAGCTGTTTTTT. Protein sequence: CAISDLGQNTGELFF.

The chain employs TRBV5-6 and TRBJ1-4; D not resolved. CDR1 and CDR2 from the germline V gene are SGHDT and YYEEEE. Trimming stripped 4 bases from V and 8 bases from J, with 12 bases between. This CDR3 has 13 amino acids. CDR3 residues: CASSAGLREKLFF. CDR3 bases: TGTGCCAGCAGCGCCGGTTTACGGGAAAAACTGTTTTTT.

V and J are TRBV6-5 and TRBJ1-1, with D possibly being TRBD1 (5 bases). Looked up from germline, CDR1 is MNHEY and CDR2 is SVGAGI. V lost 2 bases, J lost 7 bases, and 11 bases lay in between. CDR3 size: 13 residues. The CDR3: CASSYLKDSEAFF. CDR3 sequence (DNA): TGTGCCAGCAGTTACCTAAAAGACAGTGAAGCTTTCTTT.

The rearrangement joins TRBV27 to TRBJ1-5, with 7 bases that match TRBD1. CDR3 size: 14 residues. With V trimmed by 7 bases and J by 1 base, 4 bases remained unmatched. The germline gives CDR1 MNHEY, CDR2 SMNVEV (reference sequence). The CDR3 spells CASNQQGSNQPQHF. Written as DNA, the CDR3 is TGTGCCAGCAACCAACAGGGGAGCAATCAGCCCCAGCATTTT.